This is a list of T cell receptor beta chains from one sample in a study of T cell changes during pregnancy in multiple sclerosis. Clones were read by immunoSEQ multiplex PCR, and TCRdb kept only the in-frame ones, dropping some. The sample holds about 38,000 clones, 91% seen once. Sequences were derived from CD8+ T cells from peripheral blood mononuclear cells, sampled in the second trimester of pregnancy. The receptors derive from a female donor with multiple sclerosis, enrolled in a pregnancy study. Each CDR3 is given with its conserved first and last residue. The D gene is left open where the match is weak. Only part of the rows carry a size: once, few, many, or a class if the clone is expanded.

CDR3 DNA | CDR3 protein | J gene | V gene | clone size | D gene
TGTGCCAGCAGCTTGTACAGGGCGAACGAGCAGTACTTC | CASSLYRANEQYF | TRBJ2-7 | TRBV5-5 | . | .
TGTGCCAGCAGTGACTCGATAGGGGTCAATGAGCAGTTCTTC | CASSDSIGVNEQFF | TRBJ2-1 | TRBV6-4 | few | .
TGTGCCAGCAGCCACGAGAGGACAGGGGACGGCTACACCTTC | CASSHERTGDGYTF | TRBJ1-2 | TRBV4-2 | . | TRBD1
TGTGCCAGCAAGGACAGGGAAAACACTGAAGCTTTCTTT | CASKDRENTEAFF | TRBJ1-1 | TRBV6-4 | . | TRBD1
TGTGCCAGCAGTTACTCGAGCGGGACAGGTATATACGAGCAGTACTTC | CASSYSSGTGIYEQYF | TRBJ2-7 | TRBV6-5 | . | .
TGCGCCAGCAGCTTGTTATCAGGGTTGATGACTGAAGCTTTCTTT | CASSLLSGLMTEAFF | TRBJ1-1 | TRBV5-1 | few | .
TGTGCCAGCAATCGAGTGCGGGGGGCTTACAATGAGCAGTTCTTC | CASNRVRGAYNEQFF | TRBJ2-1 | TRBV6-4 | . | TRBD2
TGTGCCAGCAGCTTAGACGGGACTGCAAGCTTGACCCAGTACTTC | CASSLDGTASLTQYF | TRBJ2-5 | TRBV7-2 | . | .
TGTGCCAGTCGGGGGGACAGGGCAGGAGCAAGTTACGAGCAGTACTTC | CASRGDRAGASYEQYF | TRBJ2-7 | TRBV2 | . | TRBD1
TGTGCCAGCAGTTTAGACCGGGATTCACCCCTCCACTTT | CASSLDRDSPLHF | TRBJ1-6 | TRBV28 | . | .
TGTGCCAGCAGTTTACCGGGATCAGGTGCCGATACGCAGTATTTT | CASSLPGSGADTQYF | TRBJ2-3 | TRBV27 | . | .
TGTGCCAGCAGTTTGGGACTAGTATGGAGCAATGAGCAGTTCTTC | CASSLGLVWSNEQFF | TRBJ2-1 | TRBV27 | . | TRBD2
TGTGCCAGTAGTATATCCAGCGGGAGGTACGAGCAGTACTTC | CASSISSGRYEQYF | TRBJ2-7 | TRBV19 | once | TRBD2
TGTGCCAGTAGTATATCGGCGGGGGGGAACACTGAAGCTTTCTTT | CASSISAGGNTEAFF | TRBJ1-1 | TRBV19 | . | .
TGTGCCAGCAGCGCGGGACAGGGGGGCCACGAGCAGTACTTC | CASSAGQGGHEQYF | TRBJ2-7 | TRBV5-5 | once | TRBD1
TGTGCCAGCAGCTTATACGGGACAAGCTCCTACAATGAGCAGTTCTTC | CASSLYGTSSYNEQFF | TRBJ2-1 | TRBV7-6 | . | .
TGTGCCAGCAGCTTAGGTCAGGGTAATAATTCACCCCTCCACTTT | CASSLGQGNNSPLHF | TRBJ1-6 | TRBV13 | . | .
TGCGCCAGCAGCCCAAGCGTTGTGCAGGGGTTATCCTACGAGCAGTACTTC | CASSPSVVQGLSYEQYF | TRBJ2-7 | TRBV4-3 | . | .
TGTGCCAGCGGCCCCGGGAAGGGCTCCTACGAGCAGTACTTC | CASGPGKGSYEQYF | TRBJ2-7 | TRBV6-1 | . | .
TGTGCCAGCAGCTTTAAGGCGGGCAACACTGAAGCTTTCTTT | CASSFKAGNTEAFF | TRBJ1-1 | TRBV5-8 | . | .
TGTGCCAGCAGCACCCGGGTAGCGCCTAGCACAGATACGCAGTATTTT | CASSTRVAPSTDTQYF | TRBJ2-3 | TRBV5-6 | . | .
TGTGCCAGCAGTGCTGGGACAGGGGGGGATCAGCCCCAGCATTTT | CASSAGTGGDQPQHF | TRBJ1-5 | TRBV6-1 | . | TRBD1
TGTGCCATCAGTGAGTCGGGGACAGTCTTC | CAISESGTVF | TRBJ1-2 | TRBV10-3 | . | TRBD1
TGTGCCAGCAGCCGAGACACAAACCCTGAAGCTTTCTTT | CASSRDTNPEAFF | TRBJ1-1 | TRBV7-9 | . | .
TGTGCCAGCAGCGTAGGACTAGCGGGTCCCATCCAAGAGACCCAGTACTTC | CASSVGLAGPIQETQYF | TRBJ2-5 | TRBV9 | . | TRBD2
TGCGCCAGCAGCCAACAGGAAACCTACAATGAGCAGTTCTTC | CASSQQETYNEQFF | TRBJ2-1 | TRBV4-1 | . | .
TGTGCCAGCAGTTATGCGGGAGGGAACACCGGGGAGCTGTTTTTT | CASSYAGGNTGELFF | TRBJ2-2 | TRBV6-5 | . | TRBD2
TGTGCCAGCAGTGAAACAGAGACAGGGGGCTACGAGCAGTACTTC | CASSETETGGYEQYF | TRBJ2-7 | TRBV6-1 | . | TRBD1
TGTGCCAGCAGGTCCGGGACAGGGATTGAAGCTTTCTTT | CASRSGTGIEAFF | TRBJ1-1 | TRBV11-1 | . | TRBD1
TGTGCCAGCAGCTTGAGGACAGTTTTTCTCTATGGCTACACCTTC | CASSLRTVFLYGYTF | TRBJ1-2 | TRBV7-9 | . | .
TGTGCCGTACGGGGACAGGAAAACACTGAAGCTTTCTTT | CAVRGQENTEAFF | TRBJ1-1 | TRBV10-3 | . | TRBD1
TGTGCCAGCAGTCCGGGACTAGTGACCTACGAGCAGTACTTC | CASSPGLVTYEQYF | TRBJ2-7 | TRBV27 | . | TRBD2
TGTGCCAGCAGTTTACGGGACATCTACGAGCAGTACTTC | CASSLRDIYEQYF | TRBJ2-7 | TRBV27 | . | .
TGTGCCAGCAGTTCACGGACAGGGGTGAGGGAGCAGTACTTC | CASSSRTGVREQYF | TRBJ2-7 | TRBV27 | . | TRBD1
TGTGCCAGCAGTCTACCGGGGAGCTCCTACGAGCAGTACTTC | CASSLPGSSYEQYF | TRBJ2-7 | TRBV7-6 | once | .
TGCGCCAGCAGCTTGGATTCATTCGGTCAGGGTGAAGCTTTCTTT | CASSLDSFGQGEAFF | TRBJ1-1 | TRBV5-1 | . | .
TGCGCCAGCAGCCAAGAGGGCGGGAGCTCCTACAATGAGCAGTTCTTC | CASSQEGGSSYNEQFF | TRBJ2-1 | TRBV4-1 | . | TRBD2
TGTGCCAGCAGTGAACTGGACAGCATAGCGTACTTC | CASSELDSIAYF | TRBJ2-5 | TRBV25-1 | . | .
TGCAGCGTCAGGGACAGGGGGTTGGGGCGAGAGACCCAGTACTTC | CSVRDRGLGRETQYF | TRBJ2-5 | TRBV29-1 | . | TRBD1
TGCGCCAGCAGCCTCGAGGGCGGGAGAGCTTCGTACGAGCAGTACTTC | CASSLEGGRASYEQYF | TRBJ2-7 | TRBV10-2 | once | TRBD2
TGTGCCAGTAGTATAGTGGCTTCCCCCAATGAGCAGTTCTTC | CASSIVASPNEQFF | TRBJ2-1 | TRBV19 | once | .
TGTGCCAGCAGCCAAGCAGCCCGGGACTCTTTCTCCTACGAGCAGTACTTC | CASSQAARDSFSYEQYF | TRBJ2-7 | TRBV14 | . | .